This T cell receptor (beta chain) was captured in a study of T cell responses to AZD1222 COVID-19 vaccine. The V and J ends lost 0 bases and 4 bases respectively, with 11 bases between them. The CDR3 runs 15 residues. From germline, CDR1 is SGHRS and CDR2 YFSETQ. Method: immunoSEQ multiplex PCR; TCRdb's copy keeps in-frame clones and lacks some. The data show roughly 45,000 clones, roughly 84% seen once. This receptor was identified in an adult who received the AZD1222 COVID-19 vaccine. The starting material was peripheral blood, obtained 28 days after the second AZD1222 dose. The chain has TRBV5-1 and TRBJ2-1; a weak D match, TRBD1 (6 bases). The CDR3 DNA follows: TGCGCCAGCAGCTTGGCCGTTGGACAGTACAATGAGCAGTTCTTC. Protein sequence: CASSLAVGQYNEQFF.